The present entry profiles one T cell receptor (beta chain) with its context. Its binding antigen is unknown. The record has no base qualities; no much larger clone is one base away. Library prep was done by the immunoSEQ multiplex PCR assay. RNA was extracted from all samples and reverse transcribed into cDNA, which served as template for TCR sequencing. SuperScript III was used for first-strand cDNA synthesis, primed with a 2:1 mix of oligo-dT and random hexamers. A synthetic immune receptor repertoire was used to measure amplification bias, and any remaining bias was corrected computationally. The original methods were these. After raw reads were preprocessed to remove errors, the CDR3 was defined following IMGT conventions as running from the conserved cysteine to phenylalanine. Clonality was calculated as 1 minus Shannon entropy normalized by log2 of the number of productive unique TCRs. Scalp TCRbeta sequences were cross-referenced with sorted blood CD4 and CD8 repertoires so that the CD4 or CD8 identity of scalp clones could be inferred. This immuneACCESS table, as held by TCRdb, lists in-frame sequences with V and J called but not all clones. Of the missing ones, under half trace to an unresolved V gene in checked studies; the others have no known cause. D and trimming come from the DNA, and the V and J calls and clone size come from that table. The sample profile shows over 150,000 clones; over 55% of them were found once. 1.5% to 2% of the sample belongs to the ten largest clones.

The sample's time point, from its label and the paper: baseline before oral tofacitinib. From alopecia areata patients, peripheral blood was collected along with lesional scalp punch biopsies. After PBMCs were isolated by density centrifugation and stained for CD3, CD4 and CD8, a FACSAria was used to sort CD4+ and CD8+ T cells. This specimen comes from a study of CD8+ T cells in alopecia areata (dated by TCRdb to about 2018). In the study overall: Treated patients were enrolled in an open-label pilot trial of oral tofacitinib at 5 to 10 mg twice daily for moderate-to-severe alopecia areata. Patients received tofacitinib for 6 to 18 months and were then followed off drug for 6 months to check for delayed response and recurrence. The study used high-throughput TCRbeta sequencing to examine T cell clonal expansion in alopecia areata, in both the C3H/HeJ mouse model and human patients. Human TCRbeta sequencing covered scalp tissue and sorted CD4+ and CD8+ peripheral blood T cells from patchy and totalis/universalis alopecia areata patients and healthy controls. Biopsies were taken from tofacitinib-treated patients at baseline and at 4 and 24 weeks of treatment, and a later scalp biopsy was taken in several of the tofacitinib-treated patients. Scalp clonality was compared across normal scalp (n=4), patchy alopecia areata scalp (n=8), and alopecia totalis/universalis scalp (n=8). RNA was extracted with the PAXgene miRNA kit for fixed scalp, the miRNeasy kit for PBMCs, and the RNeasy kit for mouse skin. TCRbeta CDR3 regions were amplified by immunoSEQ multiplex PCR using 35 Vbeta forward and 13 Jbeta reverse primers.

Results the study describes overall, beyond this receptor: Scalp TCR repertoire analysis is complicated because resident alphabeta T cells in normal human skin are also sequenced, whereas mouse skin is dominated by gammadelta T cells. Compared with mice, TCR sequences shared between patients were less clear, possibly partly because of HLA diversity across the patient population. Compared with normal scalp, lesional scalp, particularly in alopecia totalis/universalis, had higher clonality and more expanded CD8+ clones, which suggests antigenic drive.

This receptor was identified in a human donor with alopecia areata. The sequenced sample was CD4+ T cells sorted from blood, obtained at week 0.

The CDR3: CATTGQGVVKTQYF. The bases read TGTGCCACTACGGGACAGGGGGTTGTCAAGACCCAGTACTTC. The chain couples TRBV19 to TRBJ2-5, and 11 junctional nucleotides match TRBD1. V has 10 bases trimmed and J has 6 bases trimmed; junction bases matching no gene number 10. The germline V gene (reference sequence) supplies CDR1 LNHDA and CDR2 SQIVND. Spanning cysteine to phenylalanine, the CDR3 consists of 14 amino acids. This entry keeps only the CDR3 DNA: 42 bases, framed from base 1.